This T cell receptor (beta chain) derives from a study of blood T cells in healthy people across ages (dated by TCRdb to between 2014 and 2017). For the wider study: In model experiments, template switching captured about one uniquely barcoded TCR beta cDNA molecule for every two T cells. The donors were split into four age groups: young (average about 15 years), middle-aged (roughly 42), aged (more than 60) and long-lived (more than 80). Donors of different ages were randomly distributed across sequencing lanes to avoid experimental bias. Age-related changes in TCR beta repertoire diversity were measured in the study by deep sequencing normalized with unique cDNA molecular identifiers. For two donors (one aged 18 to 30 and one aged 80 or older), the study analyzed two additional independent replicas of 1 million unique cDNA reads from the same blood draw. Summary of the overall study and its limitations: The percentage of naive T cells measured by flow cytometry correlated strongly with observed TCR beta diversity. Observed TCR beta diversity per million T cells fell roughly linearly with age, and a significant reduction was already apparent by age around 40. Since profiling was done on bulk unsorted PBMCs, naive and antigen-experienced compartments could not be conclusively compared. Estimates of total diversity based on one million sequenced T cells were regarded as lower bounds and as underestimates. Compared with the aged group, more naive CD4+ T cells, fewer expanded clones and increased TCR diversity were shown by the long-lived group, suggesting age selection. Because donor CMV infection status was unknown, age-related changes in expanded clonotypes were potentially confounded.

Regarding this clonotype: What antigen it recognizes has not been identified. No much larger clonotype is one base removed from it; base qualities were not supplied.

The CDR3 contains 19 residues, cysteine and phenylalanine counted. Only CDR3 DNA is held: 57 bases, read in frame from base 1. CDR1 and CDR2, per the germline V gene, are SNHLY and FYNNEI. V and J lose 5 bases and 3 bases, and a span of 26 bases separates them. The donors were roughly 39 Caucasian individuals from Russia, aged 6 to 90 years, who were systemically healthy. Approximately 10 milliliters of peripheral blood were collected from each donor into EDTA-treated Vacutainer tubes. PBMCs were isolated by Ficoll-Paque density-gradient centrifugation, with at least 6 million obtained per sample. Trizol reagent was used to extract total RNA from the PBMCs, yielding at least 5.5 micrograms per sample. For every donor, an aliquot of PBMCs went through flow cytometry to measure the percentages of naive CD45RAhigh/CD27high T cells. Libraries were constructed by 5' RACE. TCRdb names Illumina HiSeq 2500 as the instrument used. A second PCR of about 6 to 11 cycles was run with a J-beta primer mix and a sample-barcoded 5' primer. A unique molecular identifier was introduced onto each TCR beta cDNA molecule by a template-switch 5' adaptor carrying 12 random nucleotides. Each sample yielded at least 2.5 million CDR3-containing paired-end reads. First-strand cDNA synthesis was performed from all RNA using the Mint cDNA synthesis kit, with priming by a TRBC-specific oligonucleotide. Following uracil-DNA glycosylase treatment, a first 18-cycle PCR with universal primers M1SS and BC2_uni_R was performed on all cDNA. The original pipeline was this. For normalization, 1 million high-quality reads were randomly selected from each sample, with every read carrying a distinct molecular identifier. Reads sharing molecular identifiers were discarded rather than binned into consensus sequences. MiTCR, set to a Q25 quality threshold and the strictest error-elimination algorithm, was used for CDR3 identification, clonotype clustering and error correction. A nonparametric unseen species model using Euler transformation provided a lower-bound estimate of total TCR beta diversity. Using fastp at Q25 and MiXCR, TCRdb reprocessed the public reads and kept productive beta chains. Rows merge per CDR3 protein into single entries with the most common DNA and genes. TCRdb's processing, not the authors', yielded these V and J calls. This sample gives nearly 800,000 distinct CDR3 sequences in total; about 56% of them show up just once. 20% to 30% of the sample is taken by the ten largest.

The material sequenced was blood. The source is a man aged 40-49 years in good health. This chain is built from TRBV2 and TRBJ2-4; no D gene can be assigned with confidence. The CDR3 in this case is CASSSPPGEPTVGKNIQYF. The sequence in DNA is TGTGCCAGCAGTAGCCCACCAGGCGAGCCTACGGTCGGCAAAAACATTCAGTACTTC. The entire variable domain, with the stretches around the CDR3 drawn from the reference TRBV2 and TRBJ2-4 proteins, is EPEVTQTPSHQVTQMGQEVILRCVPISNHLYFYWYRQILGQKVEFLVSFYNNEISEKSEIFDDQFSVERPDGSNFTLKIRSTKLEDSAMYFCASSSPPGEPTVGKNIQYFGAGTRLSVL.